The clone carrying this T cell receptor (beta chain) was counted a few times. What it binds is unknown. This sample is drawn from a study of T cell repertoires in cytomegalovirus infection. Study context: Through public TCR beta signatures, both CMV infection and matching HLA type were indicated. Study outcomes and limitations: Across the ex vivo response, the dominant clonotypes were HLA-C-restricted CMV-specific TCR beta clonotypes. CMV carriers with the relevant HLA were identified by cumulative public TCR beta family frequency.

TCRdb redid the calling of the reads with MiXCR, one entry per CDR3 protein. The profile covers 100,000 to 150,000 distinct CDR3 sequences, with under 30% appearing a single time and approximately 35% taken by the ten largest. Germline CDR1 is SEHNR and CDR2 is FQNEAQ (reference sequence). V was clipped by 1 base and J by 2 bases; unmatched bases: 8. The CDR3 spans 17 residues. Material for sequencing was PBMCs, sequenced either directly or after in vitro stimulation (not recorded which). The gene calls are TRBV7-9 and TRBJ2-1; 7 bases fit TRBD2. The TCR originated in a human donor in good health (CMV status not recorded). Some clones in this sample may be carry-over from other donors' samples. CDR3 region: CASSLVVSSGAYNEQFF. DNA of the CDR3: TGTGCCAGCAGCTTAGTAGTTTCGAGCGGGGCCTACAATGAGCAGTTCTTC.